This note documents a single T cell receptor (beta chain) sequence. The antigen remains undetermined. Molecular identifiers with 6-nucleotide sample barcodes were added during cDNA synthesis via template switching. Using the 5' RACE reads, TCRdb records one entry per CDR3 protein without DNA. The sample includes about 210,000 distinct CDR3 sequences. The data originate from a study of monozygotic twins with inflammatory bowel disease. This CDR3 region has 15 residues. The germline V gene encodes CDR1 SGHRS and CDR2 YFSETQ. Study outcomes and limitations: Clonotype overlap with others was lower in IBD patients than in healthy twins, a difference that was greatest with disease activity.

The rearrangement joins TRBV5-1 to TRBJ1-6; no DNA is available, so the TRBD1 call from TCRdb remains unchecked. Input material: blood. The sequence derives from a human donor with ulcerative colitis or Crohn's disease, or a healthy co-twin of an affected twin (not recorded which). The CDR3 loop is CASSASGTENSPLHF.